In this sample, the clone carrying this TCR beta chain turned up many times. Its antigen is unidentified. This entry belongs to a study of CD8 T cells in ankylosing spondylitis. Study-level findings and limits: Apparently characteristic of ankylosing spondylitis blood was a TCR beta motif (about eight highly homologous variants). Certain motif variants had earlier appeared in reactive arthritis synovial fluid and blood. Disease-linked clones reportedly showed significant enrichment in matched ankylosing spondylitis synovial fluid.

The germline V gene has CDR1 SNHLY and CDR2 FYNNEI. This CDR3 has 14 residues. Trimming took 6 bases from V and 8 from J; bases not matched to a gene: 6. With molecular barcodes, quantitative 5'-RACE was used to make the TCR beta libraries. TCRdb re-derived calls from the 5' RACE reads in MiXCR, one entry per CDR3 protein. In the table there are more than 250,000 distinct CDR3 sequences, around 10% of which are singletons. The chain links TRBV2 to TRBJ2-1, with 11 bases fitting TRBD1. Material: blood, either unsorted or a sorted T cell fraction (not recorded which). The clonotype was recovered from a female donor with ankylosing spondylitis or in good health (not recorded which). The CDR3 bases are TGTGCCAGCAGGTCCGGGACAGGGGGGTATGAGCAGTTCTTC. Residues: CASRSGTGGYEQFF.